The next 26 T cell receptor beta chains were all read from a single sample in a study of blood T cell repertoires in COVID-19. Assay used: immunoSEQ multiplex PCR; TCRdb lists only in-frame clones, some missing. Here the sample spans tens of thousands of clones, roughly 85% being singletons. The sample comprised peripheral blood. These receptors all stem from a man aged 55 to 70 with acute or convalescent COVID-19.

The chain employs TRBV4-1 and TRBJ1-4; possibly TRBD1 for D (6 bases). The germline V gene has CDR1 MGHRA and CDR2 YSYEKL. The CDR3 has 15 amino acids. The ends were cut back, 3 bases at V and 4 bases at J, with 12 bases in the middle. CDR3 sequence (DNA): TGCGCCAGCAGCCAGCCGGACAGTTTTAATGAAAAACTGTTTTTT. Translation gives CASSQPDSFNEKLFF.

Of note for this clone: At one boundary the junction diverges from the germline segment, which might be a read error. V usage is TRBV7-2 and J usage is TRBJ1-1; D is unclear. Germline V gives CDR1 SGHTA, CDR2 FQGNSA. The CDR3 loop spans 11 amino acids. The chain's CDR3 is CASSLDTEAFF. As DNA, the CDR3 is TGTGCCAGCAGCTTAGACACCGAAGCTTTCTTT. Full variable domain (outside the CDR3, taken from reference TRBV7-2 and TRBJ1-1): GAGVSQSPSNKVTEKGKDVELRCDPISGHTALYWYRQSLGQGLEFLIYFQGNSAPDKSGLPSDRFSAERTGGSVSTLTIQRTQQEDSAVYLCASSLDTEAFFGQGTRLTVV.

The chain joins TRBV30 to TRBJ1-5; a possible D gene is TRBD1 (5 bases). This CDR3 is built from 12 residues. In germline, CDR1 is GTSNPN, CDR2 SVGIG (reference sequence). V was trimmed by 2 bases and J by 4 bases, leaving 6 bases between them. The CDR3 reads CAWSQGNQPQHF. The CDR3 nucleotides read TGTGCCTGGAGTCAGGGAAATCAGCCCCAGCATTTT.

CDR3 DNA: TGTGCCTCTGGGAGGGGGGCTGGGGCCAACGTCCTGACTTTC. This gives the protein CASGRGAGANVLTF. The chain has TRBV7-3 and TRBJ2-6, with D perhaps matching TRBD2 (7 bases). Trimming took 11 bases from V and 2 from J, leaving 13 bases between them. This CDR3 is built from 14 residues. CDR1 and CDR2 from the germline V gene are SGHTA and FQGTGA.

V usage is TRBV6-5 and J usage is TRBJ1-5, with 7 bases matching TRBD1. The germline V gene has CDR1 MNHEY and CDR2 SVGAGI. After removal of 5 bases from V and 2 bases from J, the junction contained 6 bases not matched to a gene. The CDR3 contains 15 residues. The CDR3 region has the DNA TGTGCCAGCAGTCCCCGGGACAGAGGCAATCAGCCCCAGCATTTT. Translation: CASSPRDRGNQPQHF.

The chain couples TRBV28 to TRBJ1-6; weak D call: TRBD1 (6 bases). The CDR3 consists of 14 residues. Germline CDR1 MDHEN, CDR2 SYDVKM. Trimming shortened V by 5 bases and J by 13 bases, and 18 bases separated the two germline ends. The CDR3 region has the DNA TGTGCCAGCAGTAGGACAGCTGGAATTCACCCCCTCCACTTT. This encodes CASSRTAGIHPLHF.

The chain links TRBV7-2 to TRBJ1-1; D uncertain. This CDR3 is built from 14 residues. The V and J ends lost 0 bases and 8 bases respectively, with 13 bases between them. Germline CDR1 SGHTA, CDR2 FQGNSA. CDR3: CASSLAALSGEAFF. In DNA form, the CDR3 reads TGTGCCAGCAGCTTAGCGGCCTTATCGGGAGAAGCTTTCTTT.

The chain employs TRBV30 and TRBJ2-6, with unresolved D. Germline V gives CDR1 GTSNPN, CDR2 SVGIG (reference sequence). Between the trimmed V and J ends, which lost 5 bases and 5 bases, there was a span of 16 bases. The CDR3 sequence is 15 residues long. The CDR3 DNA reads TGTGCCTGGGACGCCATGCGTAGTCGGGCCAACGTCCTGACTTTC. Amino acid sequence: CAWDAMRSRANVLTF.

This chain's CDR3 is CASRKVAGSYNEQFF. CDR3 DNA: TGTGCCAGCAGGAAAGTAGCGGGCTCCTACAATGAGCAGTTCTTC. The chain links TRBV7-2 to TRBJ2-1; 7 positions match TRBD2. The V segment lost 6 bases and the J segment 0 bases; nucleotides outside the gene matches: 5. Looked up from germline, CDR1 is SGHTA and CDR2 is FQGNSA. The CDR3 has 15 amino acids.

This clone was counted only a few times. CDR3 nucleotides: TGTGCCAGCAGCCAAGATCCACAGTACTACAATGAGCAGTTCTTC. It codes for CASSQDPQYYNEQFF. This chain uses TRBV3-1 (or the pseudogene TRBV3-2) with TRBJ2-1; D is unclear. V was clipped by 0 bases and J by 3 bases, with 9 bases between them. The germline V gene has CDR1 LGHDT and CDR2 YNNKEL (reference sequence). CDR3 size: 15 residues.

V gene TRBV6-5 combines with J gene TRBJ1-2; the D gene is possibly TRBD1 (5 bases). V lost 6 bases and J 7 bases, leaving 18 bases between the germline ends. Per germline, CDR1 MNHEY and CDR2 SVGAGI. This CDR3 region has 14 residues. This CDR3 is CASRRYQGFPGYTF. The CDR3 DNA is TGTGCCAGCAGGCGATACCAGGGCTTTCCTGGCTACACCTTC.

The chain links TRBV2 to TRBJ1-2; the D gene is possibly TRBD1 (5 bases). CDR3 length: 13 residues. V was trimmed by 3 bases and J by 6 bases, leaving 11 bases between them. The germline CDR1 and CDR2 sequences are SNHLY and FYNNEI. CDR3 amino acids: CASSDQGIHGYTF. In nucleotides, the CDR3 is TGTGCCAGCAGTGATCAGGGAATCCATGGCTACACCTTC. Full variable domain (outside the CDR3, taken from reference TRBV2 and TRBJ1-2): EPEVTQTPSHQVTQMGQEVILRCVPISNHLYFYWYRQILGQKVEFLVSFYNNEISEKSEIFDDQFSVERPDGSNFTLKIRSTKLEDSAMYFCASSDQGIHGYTFGSGTRLTVV.

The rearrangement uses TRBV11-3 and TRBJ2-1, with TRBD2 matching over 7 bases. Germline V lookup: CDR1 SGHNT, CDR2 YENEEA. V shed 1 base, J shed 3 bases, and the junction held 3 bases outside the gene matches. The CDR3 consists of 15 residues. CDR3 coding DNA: TGTGCCAGCAGCTTAGGAGCGGGACTCTACAATGAGCAGTTCTTC. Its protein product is CASSLGAGLYNEQFF.

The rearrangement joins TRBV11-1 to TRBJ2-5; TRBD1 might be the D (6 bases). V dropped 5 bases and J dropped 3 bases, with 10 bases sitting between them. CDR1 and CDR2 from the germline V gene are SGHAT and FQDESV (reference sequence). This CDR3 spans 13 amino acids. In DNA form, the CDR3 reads TGTGCCAGCAGCGCTGACAGGAAAGAGACCCAGTACTTC. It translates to CASSADRKETQYF.

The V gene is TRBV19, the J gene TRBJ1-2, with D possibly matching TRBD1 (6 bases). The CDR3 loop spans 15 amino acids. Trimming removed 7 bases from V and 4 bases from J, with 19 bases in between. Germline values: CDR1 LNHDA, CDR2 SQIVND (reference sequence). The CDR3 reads CASTPGSRTAYGYTF. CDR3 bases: TGTGCCAGTACCCCGGGCTCGCGGACAGCCTATGGCTACACCTTC. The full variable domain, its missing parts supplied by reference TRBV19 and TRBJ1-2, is DGGITQSPKYLFRKEGQNVTLSCEQNLNHDAMYWYRQDPGQGLRLIYYSQIVNDFQKGDIAEGYSVSREKKESFPLTVTSAQKNPTAFYLCASTPGSRTAYGYTFGSGTRLTVV.

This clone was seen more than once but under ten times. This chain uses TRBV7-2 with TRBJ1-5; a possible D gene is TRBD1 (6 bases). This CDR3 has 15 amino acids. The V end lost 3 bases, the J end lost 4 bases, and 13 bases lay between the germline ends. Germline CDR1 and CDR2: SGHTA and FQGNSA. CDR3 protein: CASSFRGGRNQPQHF. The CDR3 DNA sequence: TGTGCCAGCAGCTTTAGGGGGGGGCGGAATCAGCCCCAGCATTTT.

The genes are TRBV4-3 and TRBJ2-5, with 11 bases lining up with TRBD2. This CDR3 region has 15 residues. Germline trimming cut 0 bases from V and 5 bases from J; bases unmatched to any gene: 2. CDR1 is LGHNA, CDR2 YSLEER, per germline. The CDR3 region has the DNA TGCGCCAGCAGCCAAGATCCTAGCGGGAGGGAGACCCAGTACTTC. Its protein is CASSQDPSGRETQYF.

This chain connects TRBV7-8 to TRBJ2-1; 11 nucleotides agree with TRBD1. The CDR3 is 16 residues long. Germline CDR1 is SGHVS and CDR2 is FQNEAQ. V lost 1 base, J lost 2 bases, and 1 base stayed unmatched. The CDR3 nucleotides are TGTGCCAGCAGCTTAGGGGGACAGGGGGCCTACAATGAGCAGTTCTTC. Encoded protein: CASSLGGQGAYNEQFF.

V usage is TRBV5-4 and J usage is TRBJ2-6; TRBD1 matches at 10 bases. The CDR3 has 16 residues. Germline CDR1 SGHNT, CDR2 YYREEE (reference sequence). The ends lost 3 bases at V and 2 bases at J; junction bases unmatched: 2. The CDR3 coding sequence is TGTGCCAGCAGCTCCGGACAGGGGGCTGGGGCCAACGTCCTGACTTTC. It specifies CASSSGQGAGANVLTF.

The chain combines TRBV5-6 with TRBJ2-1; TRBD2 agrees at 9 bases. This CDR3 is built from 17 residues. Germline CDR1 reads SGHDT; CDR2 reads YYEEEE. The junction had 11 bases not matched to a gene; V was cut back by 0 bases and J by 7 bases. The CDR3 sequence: CASSLARLAGVSNEQFF. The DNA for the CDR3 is TGTGCCAGCAGCTTGGCCCGTTTAGCGGGAGTCTCGAATGAGCAGTTCTTC.

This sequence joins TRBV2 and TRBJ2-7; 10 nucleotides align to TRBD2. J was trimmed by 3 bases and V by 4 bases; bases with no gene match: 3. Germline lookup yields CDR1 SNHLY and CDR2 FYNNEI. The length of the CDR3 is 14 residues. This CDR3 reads CASSVSSGSYEQYF. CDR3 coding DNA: TGTGCCAGCAGTGTGTCTAGCGGGAGCTACGAGCAGTACTTC.

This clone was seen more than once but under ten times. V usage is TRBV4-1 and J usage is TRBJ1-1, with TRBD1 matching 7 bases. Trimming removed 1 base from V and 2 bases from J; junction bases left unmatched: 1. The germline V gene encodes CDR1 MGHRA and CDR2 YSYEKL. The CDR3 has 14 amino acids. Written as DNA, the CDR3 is TGCGCCAGCAGCCAAGGACAGGGTAACACTGAAGCTTTCTTT. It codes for CASSQGQGNTEAFF.

The CDR3 nucleotides read TGTGCCATCAGTGATTATTCTACTGAAGCTTTCTTT. Translating gives CAISDYSTEAFF. The genes are TRBV10-3 and TRBJ1-1; D is unclear. This CDR3 is built from 12 residues. From germline, CDR1 is ENHRY and CDR2 SYGVKD. The V gene lost 3 bases and the J gene lost 5 bases, with 7 bases spanning the gap.

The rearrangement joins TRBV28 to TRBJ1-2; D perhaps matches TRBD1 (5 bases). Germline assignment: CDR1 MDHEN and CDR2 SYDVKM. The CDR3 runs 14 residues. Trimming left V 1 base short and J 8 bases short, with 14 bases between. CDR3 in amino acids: CASSLLPRGGGYTF. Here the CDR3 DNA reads TGTGCCAGCAGTTTATTACCTCGGGGGGGAGGCTACACCTTC.

CDR3 sequence reads: CASSERSPSTSGSELGAKNIQYF. DNA of the CDR3: TGTGCCAGCAGTGAACGCTCACCCTCGACTAGCGGGAGTGAGCTTGGAGCCAAAAACATTCAGTACTTC. The genes are TRBV6-1 and TRBJ2-4; TRBD2 matches 12 bases. Germline CDR1 MNHNS, CDR2 SASEGT. The CDR3 loop spans 23 amino acids. The ends lost 2 bases at V and 0 bases at J; junction bases unmatched: 20.

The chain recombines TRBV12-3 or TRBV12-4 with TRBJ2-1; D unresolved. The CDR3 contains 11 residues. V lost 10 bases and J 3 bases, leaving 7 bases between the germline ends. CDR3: CATLGYNEQFF. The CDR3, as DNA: TGTGCCACCCTAGGCTACAATGAGCAGTTCTTC.